The 29 T cell receptor beta chains reported below all come from one sample, sequenced in a study of graft-versus-host responses after intestinal transplantation (dated by TCRdb to 2020 to 2023). Library preparation was by the immunoSEQ multiplex PCR assay. The table comes from immuneACCESS by way of TCRdb, which keeps in-frame sequences with V and J called. Part of the clones is missing from these tables; in studies checked, under half for an unresolved V gene and the rest for unknown reasons. The sample table records roughly 4,800 clones; about 85% of these occur just once. Jointly, the top ten make up about a tenth of the sample. To isolate intraepithelial and lamina propria lymphocytes from graft specimens, dithiothreitol, EDTA incubations and collagenase D digestion were used. The input for sequencing was ileum tissue, taken 156 days after intestinal transplant. The receptors were sampled from a human patient who received an intestinal transplant, so some T cells may come from the graft donor.

The rearrangement uses TRBV27 and TRBJ2-3, with 10 bases that match TRBD2. Germline values: CDR1 MNHEY, CDR2 SMNVEV (reference sequence). This CDR3 has 19 residues. Trimming cost V 2 bases and J 3 bases; bases outside gene matches: 14. Here the CDR3 DNA reads TGTGCCAGCAGTTTAGTGGCCGGACTAGCGGTACAAGAGACAGATACGCAGTATTTT. Translating gives CASSLVAGLAVQETDTQYF.

The chain couples TRBV18 to TRBJ2-3; D might be TRBD1 (6 bases). The V gene's germline CDR1 is KGHSH and CDR2 LQKENI. This CDR3 region has 19 residues. V shed 3 bases and J shed 2 bases, with 24 bases lying between them. The CDR3: CASSPLRDTQRTSTDTQYF. The CDR3 DNA reads as TGTGCCAGCTCACCGCTTCGGGACACCCAGCGGACCTCCACAGATACGCAGTATTTT.

This chain links TRBV4-3 with TRBJ1-2; D gene unclear. The germline V gene encodes CDR1 LGHNA and CDR2 YSLEER. The germline V and J ends were trimmed by 1 base and 1 base, with 13 bases remaining between them. The length of the CDR3 is 16 residues. The CDR3 reads CASSQAGGRVNYGYTF. In DNA, the CDR3 is TGCGCCAGCAGCCAAGCAGGTGGCAGAGTTAACTATGGCTACACCTTC.

This clone was observed a single time. The chain combines TRBV11-2 with TRBJ2-2, with TRBD2 identical over 7 bases. Germline V gene sequence: CDR1 SGHAT, CDR2 FQNNGV. This CDR3 is built from 15 residues. Losses at the gene ends were 6 bases for V and 1 base for J; bases not matched to a gene: 5. The chain's CDR3 is CASSRLAQNTGELFF. The CDR3 DNA is TGTGCCAGCAGTAGACTAGCTCAGAACACCGGGGAGCTGTTTTTT.

The genes are TRBV5-1 and TRBJ2-7; no clear D gene. The germline CDR1 and CDR2 sequences are SGHRS and YFSETQ. V lost 4 bases and J 6 bases, leaving 20 bases between the germline ends. The CDR3 consists of 15 residues. In DNA form, the CDR3 reads TGCGCCAGCAGCATAGACCTTCCGGGCCTCCCCGAGCAGTACTTC. It yields the protein CASSIDLPGLPEQYF.

The rearrangement joins TRBV11-3 to TRBJ1-1, with 7 bases identical to TRBD1. This CDR3 region has 16 residues. Germline V gene lookup returns CDR1 SGHNT and CDR2 YENEEA. The V segment lost 5 bases and the J segment 5 bases; nucleotides outside the gene matches: 14. In DNA, the CDR3 is TGTGCCAGCAGCCTCCGGACAGGTACCTGGTCGACTGAAGCTTTCTTT. Its translation: CASSLRTGTWSTEAFF.

The rearrangement links TRBV7-9 to TRBJ2-2, with D unresolved. This CDR3 spans 15 amino acids. Germline-derived CDR1 and CDR2 are SEHNR and FQNEAQ (reference sequence). Trimming stripped 2 bases from V and 2 bases from J, with 9 bases between. The CDR3 is CASSLSRINTGELFF. The DNA for the CDR3 is TGTGCCAGCAGCTTATCCAGAATTAACACCGGGGAGCTGTTTTTT.

The chain combines TRBV10-2 with TRBJ1-1; D might be TRBD1 (5 bases). There are 13 residues in the CDR3. V was clipped by 5 bases and J by 5 bases, with 12 bases between them. Germline loops: CDR1 WSHSY, CDR2 SAAADI. The CDR3 DNA follows: TGCGCCAGCAGTAACCAGGGAGGGACTGAAGCTTTCTTT. This encodes CASSNQGGTEAFF.

The rearrangement links TRBV28 to TRBJ1-5; perhaps TRBD1 as D (5 bases). The CDR3 contains 17 residues. V was cut by 1 base and J by 0 bases, with 13 bases left in between. CDR1 and CDR2 (germline): MDHEN, SYDVKM. CDR3 protein: CASSLFGTSHSNQPQHF. DNA for the CDR3: TGTGCCAGCAGTTTATTTGGGACTTCCCATAGCAATCAGCCCCAGCATTTT.

This chain connects TRBV5-8 to TRBJ2-7, with D tentatively TRBD2 (5 bases). Germline V lookup: CDR1 SGHTS, CDR2 YDEGEE. Between the trimmed V and J ends, which lost 0 bases and 0 bases, there was a span of 7 bases. The CDR3 spans 14 residues. The CDR3: CASSLGGLSYEQYF. The CDR3 DNA reads TGTGCCAGCAGCTTGGGCGGACTCTCCTACGAGCAGTACTTC.

This sequence joins TRBV5-1 and TRBJ2-6, with D hard to call. This CDR3 has 19 amino acids. Trimming stripped 0 bases from V and 2 bases from J, with 18 bases between. Germline assignment: CDR1 SGHRS and CDR2 YFSETQ. The CDR3 coding sequence is TGCGCCAGCAGCTTGGCGGGTACCGGTTTGGCCGCTGGGGCCAACGTCCTGACTTTC. Protein: CASSLAGTGLAAGANVLTF. The variable domain in full, with the rest retrieved from reference TRBV5-1 and TRBJ2-6, is KAGVTQTPRYLIKTRGQQVTLSCSPISGHRSVSWYQQTPGQGLQFLFEYFSETQRNKGNFPGRFSGRQFSNSRSEMNVSTLELGDSALYLCASSLAGTGLAAGANVLTFGAGSRLTVL.

This clone has a single count. The CDR3 spells CASSEGGQAGETQYF. CDR3 nucleotides: TGTGCCAGCAGTGAAGGAGGACAGGCCGGAGAGACCCAGTACTTC. The rearrangement uses TRBV2 and TRBJ2-5, with 7 bases aligning to TRBD1. J gave up 4 bases and V 1 base, and 6 bases lay outside the gene matches. The CDR3 runs to 15 residues. Germline V gene data show CDR1 as SNHLY and CDR2 as FYNNEI.

The J gene is TRBJ1-3, the V gene TRBV19; D is undetermined. The germline V and J ends were trimmed by 1 base and 0 bases, with 7 bases remaining between them. The CDR3 contains 15 residues. Per the germline V gene, CDR1 is LNHDA and CDR2 is SQIVND (reference sequence). The CDR3 is CASSIASPSGNTIYF. In nucleotides, the CDR3 is TGTGCCAGTAGTATAGCATCTCCCTCTGGAAACACCATATATTTT.

This clone is hyperexpanded by share. The chain has TRBV6-5 and TRBJ2-7; D perhaps matches TRBD1 (6 bases). The CDR3 has 14 amino acids. Germline V gene data show CDR1 as MNHEY and CDR2 as SVGAGI. The V end lost 6 bases, the J end lost 4 bases, and 16 bases lay between the germline ends. The CDR3 region is CASSLPGTPYEQYF. The DNA of the CDR3 is TGTGCCAGCAGCTTACCCGGGACACCGTACGAGCAGTACTTC.

This chain uses TRBV5-1 with TRBJ2-3; D is ambiguous. Deletions cut 0 bases from V and 2 bases from J, with 4 bases between. Germline V CDR1 and CDR2: SGHRS, YFSETQ. The CDR3 consists of 13 residues. The CDR3 region is CASSLDFTDTQYF. The CDR3 region has the DNA TGCGCCAGCAGCTTGGACTTCACAGATACGCAGTATTTT.

V and J are TRBV11-2 and TRBJ2-7; 9 nucleotides align to TRBD1. The germline gives CDR1 SGHAT, CDR2 FQNNGV. CDR3 length: 15 amino acids. The junction had 12 bases not matched to a gene; V was cut back by 5 bases and J by 7 bases. The CDR3: CASSGAGTGRREQYF. CDR3 bases: TGTGCCAGCAGCGGTGCCGGGACAGGGCGTCGGGAGCAGTACTTC. The whole variable domain, remainder taken from reference TRBV11-2 and TRBJ2-7, is EAGVAQSPRYKIIEKRQSVAFWCNPISGHATLYWYQQILGQGPKLLIQFQNNGVVDDSQLPKDRFSAERLKGVDSTLKIQPAKLEDSAVYLCASSGAGTGRREQYFGPGTRLTVT.

V usage is TRBV10-3 and J usage is TRBJ2-5; 8 bases fit TRBD2. The CDR3 contains 18 residues. V lost 0 bases to trimming and J lost 4 bases; unmatched junction nucleotides: 13. The germline CDR1 and CDR2 sequences are ENHRY and SYGVKD. As DNA, the CDR3 is TGTGCCATCAGTGAGTCGATTACGGCGGGGGGTATGGCAGAGACCCAGTACTTC. Encoded protein: CAISESITAGGMAETQYF.

The table lists this clone with a few counts. The rearrangement links TRBV4-3 to TRBJ1-1; D is perhaps TRBD1 (6 bases). Germline values: CDR1 LGHNA, CDR2 YSLEER. CDR3 size: 14 residues. With 4 bases removed from V and 4 bases from J, the gap between germline ends came to 13 bases. In nucleotides, the CDR3 is TGCGCCAGCAGCCCAACCAGGGGTGGCACTGAAGCTTTCTTT. Translation: CASSPTRGGTEAFF.

The rearrangement joins TRBV7-2 to TRBJ1-2; D remains unclear. The CDR3 totals 14 residues. Germline V gene lookup returns CDR1 SGHTA and CDR2 FQGNSA. V lost 1 base and J 4 bases, leaving 10 bases between the germline ends. DNA for the CDR3: TGTGCCAGCAGCTTAGGTACCATCCTCTATGGCTACACCTTC. Amino acid sequence: CASSLGTILYGYTF.

J is TRBJ2-3 and V is TRBV6-1, with a weak D call TRBD2 (7 bases). CDR1 and CDR2 from the germline V gene are MNHNS and SASEGT. Deletions cut 2 bases from V and 6 bases from J, with 24 bases between. CDR3 length: 18 residues. For the CDR3, the DNA is TGTGCCAGCAGTGAAACCCTAATGGGAGGGGGTGAAGCCGATACGCAGTATTTT. It translates to CASSETLMGGGEADTQYF.

The chain links TRBV19 to TRBJ1-5; D possibly corresponds to TRBD1 (5 bases). Trimming shortened V by 5 bases and J by 6 bases, and 11 bases separated the two germline ends. Germline values: CDR1 LNHDA, CDR2 SQIVND (reference sequence). The CDR3 loop spans 13 amino acids. This chain's CDR3 is CASSQTGRQPQHF. The CDR3 DNA sequence: TGTGCCAGTAGTCAAACAGGCCGTCAGCCCCAGCATTTT.

Relative to its sample, this clone is large (0.1 to 1%). The chain uses TRBV30 and TRBJ2-7, with 9 bases lining up with TRBD1. V was pared by 4 bases and J by 0 bases, with 7 bases of the junction left unmatched. The germline V gene encodes CDR1 GTSNPN and CDR2 SVGIG (reference sequence). The CDR3 extends over 15 amino acids. CDR3 residues: CAWNGGTGISYEQYF. The DNA of the CDR3 is TGTGCCTGGAATGGGGGGACAGGGATCTCCTACGAGCAGTACTTC. Together with reference TRBV30 and TRBJ2-7, the CDR3 gives the full variable domain: SQTIHQWPATLVQPVGSPLSLECTVEGTSNPNLYWYRQAAGRGLQLLFYSVGIGQISSEVPQNLSASRPQDRQFILSSKKLLLSDSGFYLCAWNGGTGISYEQYFGPGTRLTVT.

The chain uses TRBV5-4 and TRBJ1-1, with a weak D call TRBD1 (5 bases). V was pared by 0 bases and J by 5 bases, with 14 bases between. There are 15 residues in the CDR3. Germline V lookup: CDR1 SGHNT, CDR2 YYREEE (reference sequence). The CDR3 coding sequence is TGTGCCAGCAGCTTGGAGCACAGGAGTTCTACTGAAGCTTTCTTT. The encoded protein is CASSLEHRSSTEAFF.

The chain carries TRBV10-2 and TRBJ2-7; 7 bases map to TRBD2. The trim removed 2 bases at V and 0 bases at J, leaving 4 bases unmatched. Germline assignment: CDR1 WSHSY and CDR2 SAAADI. The CDR3 has 15 amino acids. CDR3 protein: CASSEKRGSSYEQYF. The CDR3 DNA reads TGCGCCAGCAGTGAGAAGCGGGGCAGCTCCTACGAGCAGTACTTC.

The chain has TRBV5-4 and TRBJ2-3; the D is unclear. This CDR3 comprises 17 residues. Germline-derived CDR1 and CDR2 are SGHNT and YYREEE (reference sequence). Trimming cost V 0 bases and J 1 base, with 15 bases left between them. CDR3 loop: CASSLAGRGFGTDTQYF. CDR3 nucleotide sequence: TGTGCCAGCAGCTTGGCCGGCCGCGGCTTTGGCACAGATACGCAGTATTTT.

The V call is TRBV5-4, the J call TRBJ2-3; possible D gene TRBD1, 6 bases. Germline V gives CDR1 SGHNT, CDR2 YYREEE (reference sequence). With 0 bases removed from V and 2 bases from J, the gap between germline ends came to 7 bases. CDR3 size: 14 residues. CDR3 sequence: CASSLGQVTDTQYF. The CDR3 coding sequence is TGTGCCAGCAGCTTGGGACAGGTCACAGATACGCAGTATTTT.

The chain employs TRBV29-1 and TRBJ2-1; 10 bases are shared with TRBD1. Trimming took 1 base from V and 4 from J; bases not matched to a gene: 10. The V gene's germline CDR1 is SQVTM and CDR2 ANQGSEA. CDR3 length: 17 residues. The CDR3 spells CSVEAGYGTGVYNEQFF. CDR3 in DNA: TGCAGCGTTGAAGCAGGCTACGGGACAGGGGTTTACAATGAGCAGTTCTTC.

This chain connects TRBV5-1 to TRBJ1-4; D is possibly TRBD1 (5 bases). The V end was cut by 1 base, the J end by 7 bases, with 17 bases between. Germline values: CDR1 SGHRS, CDR2 YFSETQ. The length of the CDR3 is 16 residues. CDR3 sequence (DNA): TGCGCCAGCAGCTTGACCCAGGGAATAGGAGGTGAAAAACTGTTTTTT. Protein product: CASSLTQGIGGEKLFF.

This rearrangement joins TRBV18 to TRBJ1-4; D unresolved. The V gene's germline CDR1 is KGHSH and CDR2 LQKENI. V lost 0 bases and J lost 7, with 9 bases in between. CDR3 length: 14 residues. CDR3 in DNA: TGTGCCAGCTCACCACCGGCAGTGGCTGAAAAACTGTTTTTT. This encodes CASSPPAVAEKLFF.